This record covers a single TCR beta chain. This sample was taken from a study of blood T cell repertoires in COVID-19. This table comes from immunoSEQ multiplex PCR, and its TCRdb copy is limited to in-frame clones, with some not included. The sample includes some 300,000 clones, about nine tenths seen only once; the top ten take approximately 8.8%. V was pared by 11 bases and J by 2 bases, with 8 bases of the junction left unmatched. CDR3 length: 15 amino acids. The germline V gene has CDR1 MNHEY and CDR2 SMNVEV (reference sequence). The sequence was obtained from a woman between 40 and 50 years old who had recovered from COVID-19. The V gene is TRBV27, the J gene TRBJ2-7; 14 bases align to TRBD2. The specimen was PBMCs or T cells enriched from blood (not recorded which). CDR3 loop: CACGLAGGFPYEQYF. DNA for the CDR3: TGTGCCTGCGGACTAGCGGGAGGCTTCCCCTACGAGCAGTACTTC.